This TCR beta chain stems from a study of tumor-infiltrating lymphocytes in primary liver carcinoma. Study-level points and caveats: A significantly higher top-250-clone fraction was found in tumors than in blood (p = 0.039). Tumor-adjacent and tumor-blood pairs shared a smaller degree of overlap than tumor region pairs.

Per the germline V gene, CDR1 is GTSNPN and CDR2 is SVGIG (reference sequence). The CDR3 is made up of 15 amino acids. J was trimmed by 6 bases and V by 6 bases; bases with no gene match: 16. From 400 to 500 ng total RNA, TCR beta cDNA was generated with a primer in the constant region. Library construction for TCR beta comprised three nested multiplex PCR rounds performed with slightly modified ARM-PCR. The opening two PCR rounds, roughly 11 cycles each, paired TRBV1-TRBV30 forward primers with a C-beta reverse primer. Each CDR3 protein gets one entry after TCRdb re-called the multiplex PCR reads with MiXCR. This sample has tens of thousands of distinct CDR3 sequences, with more than 70% found just once. With regard to this clonotype: Antigen: not known.

The tissue used was unsorted bulk material of 20-30 mg. RNA and DNA were co-extracted from it with the AllPrep DNA/RNA mini kit. The genes are TRBV30 and TRBJ1-2; 7 nucleotides agree with TRBD1. The TCR comes from a man aged 35 to 55 with primary liver carcinoma and hepatitis B virus infection. The source material was tumor-adjacent normal liver tissue. The chain's CDR3 is CACPGWTGSVNGYTF. The CDR3 DNA reads TGTGCCTGCCCCGGCTGGACAGGCTCGGTGAATGGCTACACCTTC.